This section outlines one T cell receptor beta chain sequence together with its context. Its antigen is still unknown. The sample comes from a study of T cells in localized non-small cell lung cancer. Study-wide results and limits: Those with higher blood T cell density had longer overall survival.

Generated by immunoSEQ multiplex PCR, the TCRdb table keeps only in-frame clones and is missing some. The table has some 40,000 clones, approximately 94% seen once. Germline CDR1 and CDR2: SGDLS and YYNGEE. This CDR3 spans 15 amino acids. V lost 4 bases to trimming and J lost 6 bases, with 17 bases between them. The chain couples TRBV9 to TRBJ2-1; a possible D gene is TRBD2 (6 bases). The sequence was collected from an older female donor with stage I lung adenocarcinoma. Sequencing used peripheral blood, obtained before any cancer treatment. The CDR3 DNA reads TGTGCCAGCAGCCGTCAAGGCGGGATGTCCAATGAGCAGTTCTTC. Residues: CASSRQGGMSNEQFF.